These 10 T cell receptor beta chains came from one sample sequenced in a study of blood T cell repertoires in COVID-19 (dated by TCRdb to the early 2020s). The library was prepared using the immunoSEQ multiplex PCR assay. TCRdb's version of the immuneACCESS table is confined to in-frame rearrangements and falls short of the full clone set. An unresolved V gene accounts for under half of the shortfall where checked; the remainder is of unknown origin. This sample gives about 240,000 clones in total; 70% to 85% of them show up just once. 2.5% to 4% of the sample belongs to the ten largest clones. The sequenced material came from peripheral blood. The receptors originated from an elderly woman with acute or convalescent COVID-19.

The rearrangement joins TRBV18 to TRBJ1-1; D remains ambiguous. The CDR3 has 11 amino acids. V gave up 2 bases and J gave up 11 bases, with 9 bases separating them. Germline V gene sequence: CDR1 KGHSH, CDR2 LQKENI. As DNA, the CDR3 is TGTGCCAGCTCACCAGCTTCTAAGGCTTTCTTT. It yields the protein CASSPASKAFF. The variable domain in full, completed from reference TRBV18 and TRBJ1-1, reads NAGVMQNPRHLVRRRGQEARLRCSPMKGHSHVYWYRQLPEEGLKFMVYLQKENIIDESGMPKERFSAEFPKEGPSILRIQQVVRGDSAAYFCASSPASKAFFGQGTRLTVV.

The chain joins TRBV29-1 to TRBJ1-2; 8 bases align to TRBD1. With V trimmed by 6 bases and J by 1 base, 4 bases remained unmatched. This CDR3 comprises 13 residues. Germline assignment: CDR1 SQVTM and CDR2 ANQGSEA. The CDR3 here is CSVAGQGNYGYTF. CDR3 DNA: TGCAGCGTCGCCGGACAGGGTAACTATGGCTACACCTTC. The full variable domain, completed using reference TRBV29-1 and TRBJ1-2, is SAVISQKPSRDICQRGTSLTIQCQVDSQVTMMFWYRQQPGQSLTLIATANQGSEATYESGFVIDKFPISRPNLTFSTLTVSNMSPEDSSIYLCSVAGQGNYGYTFGSGTRLTVV.

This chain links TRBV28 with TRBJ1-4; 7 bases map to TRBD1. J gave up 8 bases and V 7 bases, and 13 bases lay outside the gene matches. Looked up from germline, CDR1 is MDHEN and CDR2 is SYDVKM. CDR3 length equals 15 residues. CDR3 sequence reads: CASIPAGGWEEKLFF. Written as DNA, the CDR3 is TGTGCCAGCATTCCGGCAGGGGGTTGGGAGGAAAAACTGTTTTTT.

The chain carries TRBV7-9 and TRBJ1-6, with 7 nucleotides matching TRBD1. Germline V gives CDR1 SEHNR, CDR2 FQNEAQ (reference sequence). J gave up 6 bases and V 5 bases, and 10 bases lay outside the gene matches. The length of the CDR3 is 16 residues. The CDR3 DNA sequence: TGTGCCAGCAGCCCCCAGGGGGGCCGGATTAATTCACCCCTCCACTTT. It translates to CASSPQGGRINSPLHF.

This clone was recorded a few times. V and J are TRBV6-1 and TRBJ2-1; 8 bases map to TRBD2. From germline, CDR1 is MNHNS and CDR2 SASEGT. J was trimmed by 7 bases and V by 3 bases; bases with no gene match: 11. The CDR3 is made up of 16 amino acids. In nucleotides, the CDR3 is TGTGCCAGCAGTGACCGGGGGGGGCCCAGGAGGAATGAGCAGTTCTTC. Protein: CASSDRGGPRRNEQFF.

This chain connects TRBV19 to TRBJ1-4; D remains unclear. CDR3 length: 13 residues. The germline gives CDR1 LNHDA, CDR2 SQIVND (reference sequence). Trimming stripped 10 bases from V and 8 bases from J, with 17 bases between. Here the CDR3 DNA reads TGTGCCACCAGTGGACTGTTTATGGAAAAACTGTTTTTT. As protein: CATSGLFMEKLFF.

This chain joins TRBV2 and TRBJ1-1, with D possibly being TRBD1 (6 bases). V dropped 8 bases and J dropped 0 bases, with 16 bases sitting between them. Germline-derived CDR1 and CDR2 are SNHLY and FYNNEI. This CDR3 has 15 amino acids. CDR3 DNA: TGTGCCAGCGCGCCTCGACAGGTCTTGAACACTGAAGCTTTCTTT. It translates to CASAPRQVLNTEAFF.

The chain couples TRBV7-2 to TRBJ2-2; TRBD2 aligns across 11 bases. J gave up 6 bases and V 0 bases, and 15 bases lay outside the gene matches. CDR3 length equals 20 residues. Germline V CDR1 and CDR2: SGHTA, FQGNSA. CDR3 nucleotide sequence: TGTGCCAGCAGCTTAGCGTGGGCCTTTATAGCGGGGGGGCCGTCCGGGGAGCTGTTTTTT. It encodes CASSLAWAFIAGGPSGELFF.

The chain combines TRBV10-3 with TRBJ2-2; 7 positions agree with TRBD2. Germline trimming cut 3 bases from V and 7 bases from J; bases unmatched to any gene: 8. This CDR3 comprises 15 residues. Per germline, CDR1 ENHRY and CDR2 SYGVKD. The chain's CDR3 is CAISDTAGLGGELFF. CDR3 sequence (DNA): TGTGCCATCAGTGATACAGCGGGACTCGGCGGGGAGCTGTTTTTT.

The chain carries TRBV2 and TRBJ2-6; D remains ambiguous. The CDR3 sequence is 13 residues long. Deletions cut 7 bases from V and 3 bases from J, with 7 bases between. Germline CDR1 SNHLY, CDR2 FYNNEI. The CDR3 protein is CASNYYGANVLTF. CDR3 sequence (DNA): TGTGCCAGCAATTACTATGGGGCCAACGTCCTGACTTTC.